This entry concerns a single T cell receptor beta chain. Its antigen is as yet unknown. This specimen belongs to a study of cytomegalovirus exposure and HLA in healthy donors. In the study overall: Out of 398 genotyped donors, 81% belonged to the Caucasian-associated ancestry cluster. Overall study results and limits: Reportedly, diagnosis of cytomegalovirus status by the classifier showed high specificity and sensitivity. DRB1 had the most TCR associations and HLA-C the fewest, a later analysis found, with rates varying by HLA locus. 150 or so TCR beta chains were listed as cytomegalovirus-associated.

This CDR3 is built from 15 residues. V shed 6 bases, J shed 9 bases, and the junction held 11 bases outside the gene matches. Per germline, CDR1 SGHVS and CDR2 FNYEAQ. Researchers ran the PCR with 60 Vbeta and 13 Jbeta primers. Only in-frame clones appear in the TCRdb table, and some are missing; sequencing was by immunoSEQ multiplex PCR. This table holds around 140,000 clones, around 77% found once. The rearrangement links TRBV7-6 to TRBJ1-4; 9 bases are shared with TRBD1. The sequence derives from a male donor in good health and CMV-seropositive. Sequenced material: PBMCs. The CDR3 DNA reads TGTGCCAGCAGTCCTACCGGGACAGGGAGGCAAAAACTGTTTTTT. Protein sequence: CASSPTGTGRQKLFF.